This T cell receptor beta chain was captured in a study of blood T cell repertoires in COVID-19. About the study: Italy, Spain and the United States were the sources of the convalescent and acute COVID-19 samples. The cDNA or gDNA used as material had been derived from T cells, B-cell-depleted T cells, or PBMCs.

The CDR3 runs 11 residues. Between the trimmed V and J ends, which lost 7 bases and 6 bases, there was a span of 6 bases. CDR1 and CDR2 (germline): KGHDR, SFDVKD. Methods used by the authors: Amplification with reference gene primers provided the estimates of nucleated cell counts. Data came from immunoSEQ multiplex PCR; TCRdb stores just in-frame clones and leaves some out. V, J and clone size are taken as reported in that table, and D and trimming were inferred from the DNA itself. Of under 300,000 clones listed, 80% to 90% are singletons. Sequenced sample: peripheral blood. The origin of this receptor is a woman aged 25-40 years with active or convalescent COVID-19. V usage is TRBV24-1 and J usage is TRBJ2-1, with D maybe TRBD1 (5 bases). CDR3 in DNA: TGTGCCACCAGGGACATCAATGAGCAGTTCTTC. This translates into CATRDINEQFF.